This TCR beta chain came from a study of siplizumab effects on memory and regulatory T cells. Study results and limitations: On average, about 69% of mappable alloreactive CD4+ clones were Treg-derived under siplizumab, against about 27% in controls.

Data came from immunoSEQ multiplex PCR; TCRdb stores just in-frame clones and leaves some out. The sample includes about 100,000 clones, 94% of them seen just once. Regarding this clone: No antigen is known for it.

The CDR3 covers 15 residues. Germline trimming cut 2 bases from V and 4 bases from J; bases unmatched to any gene: 6. The germline CDR1 and CDR2 sequences are SGDLS and YYNGEE. The sequence came from a human donor in good health. The chain recombines TRBV9 with TRBJ1-3, with 7 positions matching TRBD1. The sequenced sample consisted of non-Treg CD4+ T cells sorted from blood. Written as DNA, the CDR3 is TGTGCCAGCAGCGTCGAGCGGGACAGCGGAAACACCATATATTTT. Translated: CASSVERDSGNTIYF.